This T cell receptor (beta chain) was recovered during a study of spatial heterogeneity in lung cancer. Study context: Strongly correlated with TCR transcript counts in tumor regions was a T cell module score, which was a transcriptional module score calculated from matched bulk RNA-seq.

The CDR3 consists of 11 residues. V was clipped by 5 bases and J by 5 bases, with 9 bases between them. Per the germline V gene, CDR1 is DFQATT and CDR2 is SNEGSKA (reference sequence). Study outcomes and limitations: Intratumoral expanded alpha and beta TCR counts were found to track tumor mutation counts. Alpha chains reached an estimated coverage of roughly 7.1% of tumor T cells, and beta chains 11% to 15%.

Regarding this clonotype: Its target is unknown.

TCRdb passed the 5' RACE reads through MiXCR, listing each CDR3 protein once. The data hold 100,000 to 110,000 distinct CDR3 sequences, with about 4.6% observed a single time. Documented time point: sample taken at primary tumor resection. The rearrangement uses TRBV20-1 and TRBJ1-1; D is ambiguous. This clonotype was obtained from a male donor with early-stage non-small cell lung cancer. Sample: lung tumor tissue, taken at surgery. For the CDR3, the DNA is TGCAGTGCTCGAACGAGGACTGAAGCTTTCTTT. The encoded protein is CSARTRTEAFF.